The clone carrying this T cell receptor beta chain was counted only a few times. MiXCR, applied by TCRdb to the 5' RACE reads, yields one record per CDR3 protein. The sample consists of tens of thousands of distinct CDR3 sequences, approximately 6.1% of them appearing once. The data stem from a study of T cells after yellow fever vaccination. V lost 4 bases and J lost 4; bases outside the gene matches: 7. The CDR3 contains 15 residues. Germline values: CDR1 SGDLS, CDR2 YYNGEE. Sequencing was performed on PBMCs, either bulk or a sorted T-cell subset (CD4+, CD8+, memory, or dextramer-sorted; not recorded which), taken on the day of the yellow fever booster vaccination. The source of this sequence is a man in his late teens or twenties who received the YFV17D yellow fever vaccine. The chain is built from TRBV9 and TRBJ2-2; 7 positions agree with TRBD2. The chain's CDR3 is CASSPFWGGTGELFF. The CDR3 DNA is TGTGCCAGCAGCCCTTTCTGGGGGGGCACCGGGGAGCTGTTTTTT.